This T cell receptor (beta chain) is from a study of beta chain features in type 1 diabetes. The overall study: In age, gender and cell yields, patients were similar to healthy donors.

General study points: Sampled from patients, naive, central memory and Treg TCRB repertoires appeared more similar than those sampled from healthy donors.

About this clone itself: Its specificity is unknown.

The CDR3 loop spans 16 amino acids. Germline assignment: CDR1 SGHVS and CDR2 FQNEAQ. V lost 4 bases to trimming and J lost 5 bases, with 19 bases between them. Sorting that relied on CD45RO/CCR7/CD25/CD127/CD95/CD27 yielded CD4+ naive, central memory, regulatory and stem cell-like memory cells. Expressed TCRB transcripts got sequenced, as all isolated RNA was reverse transcribed. The repertoire was sequenced with immunoSEQ multiplex PCR; TCRdb's copy has only in-frame clones and lacks some. The repertoire consists of roughly 240,000 clones, with about 70% occurring once and the leading ten covering around 0.057%.

The chain carries TRBV7-8 and TRBJ2-3; either TRBD1 or TRBD2 may fit D (5 bases each). Sequencing used naive CD4+ T cells from blood. This sequence was found in a man in his thirties or forties in good health. The CDR3 DNA reads TGTGCCAGCAGCTCCTTCGGGACGGACGTTGTAGATACGCAGTATTTT. This encodes CASSSFGTDVVDTQYF.